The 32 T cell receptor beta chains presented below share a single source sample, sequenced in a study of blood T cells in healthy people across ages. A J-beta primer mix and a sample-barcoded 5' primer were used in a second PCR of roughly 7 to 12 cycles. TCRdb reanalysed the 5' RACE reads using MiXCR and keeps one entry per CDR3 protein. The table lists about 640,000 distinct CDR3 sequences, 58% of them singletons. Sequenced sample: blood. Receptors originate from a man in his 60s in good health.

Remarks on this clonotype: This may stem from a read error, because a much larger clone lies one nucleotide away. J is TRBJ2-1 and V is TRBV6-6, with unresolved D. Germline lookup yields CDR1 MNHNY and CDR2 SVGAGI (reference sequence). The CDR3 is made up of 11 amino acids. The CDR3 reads CAISYVDEQFF. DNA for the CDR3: TGTGCCATCAGTTACGTCGATGAGCAGTTCTTC.

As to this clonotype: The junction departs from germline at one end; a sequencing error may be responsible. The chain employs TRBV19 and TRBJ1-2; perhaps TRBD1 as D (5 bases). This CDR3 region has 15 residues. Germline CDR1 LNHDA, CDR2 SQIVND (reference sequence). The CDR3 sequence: CASNSQAVSNYGHTF. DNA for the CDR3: TGTGCCAGTAACTCACAGGCAGTTTCTAACTATGGCCACACCTTC.

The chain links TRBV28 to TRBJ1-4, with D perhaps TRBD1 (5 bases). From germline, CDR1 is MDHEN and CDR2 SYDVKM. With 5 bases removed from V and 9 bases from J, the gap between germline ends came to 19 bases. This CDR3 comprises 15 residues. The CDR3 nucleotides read TGTGCCAGCAGTCGGACCGGGGCCCAAAATAAAAAACTGTTTTTT. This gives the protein CASSRTGAQNKKLFF.

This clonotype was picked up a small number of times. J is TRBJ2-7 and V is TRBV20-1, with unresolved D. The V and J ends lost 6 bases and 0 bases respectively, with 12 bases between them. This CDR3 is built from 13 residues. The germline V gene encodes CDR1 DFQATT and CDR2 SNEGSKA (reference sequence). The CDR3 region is CSAPGKNSYEQYF. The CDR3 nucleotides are TGCAGTGCCCCGGGCAAGAACTCCTACGAGCAGTACTTC.

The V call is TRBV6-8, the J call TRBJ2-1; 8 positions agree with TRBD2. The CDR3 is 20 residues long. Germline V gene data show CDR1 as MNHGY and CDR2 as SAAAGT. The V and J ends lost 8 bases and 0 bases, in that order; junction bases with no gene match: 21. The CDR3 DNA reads TGTGCCAGCTACCCCGGGAGGACTAGCAGGCCTCCGCGCTCCTACAATGAGCAGTTCTTC. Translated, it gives CASYPGRTSRPPRSYNEQFF.

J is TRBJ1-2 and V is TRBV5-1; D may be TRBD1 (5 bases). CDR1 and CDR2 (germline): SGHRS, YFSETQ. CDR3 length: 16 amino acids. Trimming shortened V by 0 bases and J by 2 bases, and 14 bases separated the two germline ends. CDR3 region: CASSLAPGGSNYGYTF. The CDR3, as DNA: TGCGCCAGCAGCTTGGCACCCGGGGGGTCCAACTATGGCTACACCTTC.

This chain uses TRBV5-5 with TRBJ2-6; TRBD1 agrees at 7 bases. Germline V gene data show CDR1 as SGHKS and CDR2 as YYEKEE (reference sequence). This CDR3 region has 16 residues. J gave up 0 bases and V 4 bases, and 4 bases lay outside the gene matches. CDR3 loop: CASSRDSVSGANVLTF. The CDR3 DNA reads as TGTGCCAGCAGCCGGGACAGCGTCTCTGGGGCCAACGTCCTGACTTTC.

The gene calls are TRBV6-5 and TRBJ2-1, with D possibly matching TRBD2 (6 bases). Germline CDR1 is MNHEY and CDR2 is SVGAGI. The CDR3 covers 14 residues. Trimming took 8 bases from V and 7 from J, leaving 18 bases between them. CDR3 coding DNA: TGTGCCAGCGGCGGGGACCTGACACCAAATGAGCAGTTCTTC. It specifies CASGGDLTPNEQFF.

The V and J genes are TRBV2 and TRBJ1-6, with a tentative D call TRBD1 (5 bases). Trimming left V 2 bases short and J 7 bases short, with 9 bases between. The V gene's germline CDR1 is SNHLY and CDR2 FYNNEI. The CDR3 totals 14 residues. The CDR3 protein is CASSELAGNSPLHF. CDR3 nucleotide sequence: TGTGCCAGCAGTGAACTGGCAGGGAATTCACCCCTCCACTTT.

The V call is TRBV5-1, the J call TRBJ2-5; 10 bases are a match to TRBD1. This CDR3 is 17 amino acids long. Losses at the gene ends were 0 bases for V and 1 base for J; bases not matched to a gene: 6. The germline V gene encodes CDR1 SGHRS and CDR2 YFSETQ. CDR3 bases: TGCGCCAGCAGCTTGGTGTCCGGGACAGGGGCCCAAGAGACCCAGTACTTC. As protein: CASSLVSGTGAQETQYF.

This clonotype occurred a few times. In DNA form, the CDR3 reads TGCGCCAGCAGCTCCCGATTGGGGCAGGGCGTAAATTCACCCCTCCACTTT. Its translation is CASSSRLGQGVNSPLHF. The rearrangement links TRBV5-1 to TRBJ1-6, with D tentatively TRBD1 (5 bases). The CDR3 loop spans 17 amino acids. The V gene lost 3 bases and the J gene lost 7 bases, with 20 bases spanning the gap. The V gene's germline CDR1 is SGHRS and CDR2 YFSETQ.

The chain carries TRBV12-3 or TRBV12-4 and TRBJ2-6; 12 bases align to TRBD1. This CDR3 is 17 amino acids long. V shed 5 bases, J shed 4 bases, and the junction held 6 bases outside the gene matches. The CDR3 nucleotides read TGTGCCAGCAGTGCGGGACAGGGGGCGCCCGGGGCCAACGTCCTGACTTTC. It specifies CASSAGQGAPGANVLTF.

For the CDR3, the DNA is TGCAGCGTTGTAAAAGGGAGCGACACAGATACGCAGTATTTT. It specifies CSVVKGSDTDTQYF. V and J are TRBV29-1 and TRBJ2-3; D perhaps matches TRBD2 (5 bases). Germline CDR1 and CDR2: SQVTM and ANQGSEA. The V gene lost 4 bases and the J gene lost 2 bases, with 13 bases spanning the gap. This CDR3 is built from 14 residues.

CDR3 amino acids: CSARDDFALGDTQYF. CDR3 in DNA: TGCAGTGCTAGAGACGACTTCGCACTAGGGGATACGCAGTATTTT. The chain has TRBV20-1 and TRBJ2-3; perhaps TRBD2 as D (5 bases). CDR3 length equals 15 residues. The V end lost 0 bases, the J end lost 6 bases, and 16 bases lay between the germline ends. The germline gives CDR1 DFQATT, CDR2 SNEGSKA (reference sequence).

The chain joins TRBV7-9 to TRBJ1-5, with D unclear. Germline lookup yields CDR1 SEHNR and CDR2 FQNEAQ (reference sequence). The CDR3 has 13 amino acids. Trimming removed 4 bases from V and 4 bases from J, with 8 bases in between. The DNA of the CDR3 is TGTGCCAGCAGCTCTATTGGGAATCAGCCCCAGCATTTT. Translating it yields CASSSIGNQPQHF.

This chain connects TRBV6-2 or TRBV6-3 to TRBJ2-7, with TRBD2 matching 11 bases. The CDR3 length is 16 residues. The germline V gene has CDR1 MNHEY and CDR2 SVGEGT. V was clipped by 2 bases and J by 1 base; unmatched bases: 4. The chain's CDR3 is CASSYVAGGISYEQYF. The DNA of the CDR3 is TGTGCCAGCAGTTACGTAGCGGGAGGGATATCCTACGAGCAGTACTTC.

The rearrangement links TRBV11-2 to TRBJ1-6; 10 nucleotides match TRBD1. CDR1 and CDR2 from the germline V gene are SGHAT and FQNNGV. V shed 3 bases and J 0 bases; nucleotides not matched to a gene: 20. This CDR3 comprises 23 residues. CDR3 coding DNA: TGTGCCAGCAGCTTCACTAACTCGACAGGGGGCTATCGGCCGATCTCCTATAATTCACCCCTCCACTTT. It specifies CASSFTNSTGGYRPISYNSPLHF.

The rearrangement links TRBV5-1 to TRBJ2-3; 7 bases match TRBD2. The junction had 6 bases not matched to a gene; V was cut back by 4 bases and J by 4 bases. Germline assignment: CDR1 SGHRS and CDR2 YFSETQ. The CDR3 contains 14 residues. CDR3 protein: CASSPRTSSDTQYF. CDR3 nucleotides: TGCGCCAGCAGCCCCAGGACTAGTTCAGATACGCAGTATTTT. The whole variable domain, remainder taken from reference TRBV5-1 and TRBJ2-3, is KAGVTQTPRYLIKTRGQQVTLSCSPISGHRSVSWYQQTPGQGLQFLFEYFSETQRNKGNFPGRFSGRQFSNSRSEMNVSTLELGDSALYLCASSPRTSSDTQYFGPGTRLTVL.

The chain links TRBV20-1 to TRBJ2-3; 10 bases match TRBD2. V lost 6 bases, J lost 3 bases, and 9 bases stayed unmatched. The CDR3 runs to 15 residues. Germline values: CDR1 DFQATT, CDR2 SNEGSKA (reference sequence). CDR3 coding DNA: TGCAGTGCCCCAGCGGGGGGGTATAGAACAGATACGCAGTATTTT. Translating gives CSAPAGGYRTDTQYF.

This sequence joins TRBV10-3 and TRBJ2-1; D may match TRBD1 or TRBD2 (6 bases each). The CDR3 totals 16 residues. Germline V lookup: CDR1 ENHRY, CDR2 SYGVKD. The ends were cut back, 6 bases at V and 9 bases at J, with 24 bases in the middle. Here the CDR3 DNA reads TGTGCCATCAGAACTTCTAGCGTGGGGGCTAGGAGTGAGCAGTTCTTC. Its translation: CAIRTSSVGARSEQFF.

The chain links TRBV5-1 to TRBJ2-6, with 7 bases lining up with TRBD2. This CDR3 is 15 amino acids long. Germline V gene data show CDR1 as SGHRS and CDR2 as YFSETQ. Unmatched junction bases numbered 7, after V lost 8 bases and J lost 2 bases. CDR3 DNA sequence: TGCGCCAGTACCACCAGCGGGGCTGGGGCCAACGTCCTGACTTTC. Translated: CASTTSGAGANVLTF.

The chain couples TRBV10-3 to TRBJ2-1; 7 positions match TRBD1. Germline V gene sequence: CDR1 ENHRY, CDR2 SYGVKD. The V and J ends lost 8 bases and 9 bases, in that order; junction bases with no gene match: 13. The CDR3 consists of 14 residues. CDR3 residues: CAIRRDSSLGEQFF. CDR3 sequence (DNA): TGTGCCATCCGACGGGACAGCAGCCTCGGTGAGCAGTTCTTC.

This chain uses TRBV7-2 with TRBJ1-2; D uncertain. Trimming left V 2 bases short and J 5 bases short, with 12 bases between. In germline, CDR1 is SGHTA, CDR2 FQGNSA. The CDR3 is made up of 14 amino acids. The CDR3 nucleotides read TGTGCCAGCAGCTTAAAGGGTTCCCTTTATGGCTACACCTTC. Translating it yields CASSLKGSLYGYTF.

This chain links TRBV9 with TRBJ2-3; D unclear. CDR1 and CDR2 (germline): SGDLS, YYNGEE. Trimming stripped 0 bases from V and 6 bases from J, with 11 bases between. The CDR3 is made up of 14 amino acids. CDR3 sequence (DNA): TGTGCCAGCAGCGTAGGAGGTCTCGGGGATACGCAGTATTTT. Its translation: CASSVGGLGDTQYF.

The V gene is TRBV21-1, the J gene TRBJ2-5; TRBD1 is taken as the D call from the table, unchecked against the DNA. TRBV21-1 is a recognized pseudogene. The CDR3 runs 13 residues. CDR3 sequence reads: CASGGQRGETQYF. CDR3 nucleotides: TGTGCCTCCGGGGGGCAGAGGGGAGAGACCCAGTACTTC.

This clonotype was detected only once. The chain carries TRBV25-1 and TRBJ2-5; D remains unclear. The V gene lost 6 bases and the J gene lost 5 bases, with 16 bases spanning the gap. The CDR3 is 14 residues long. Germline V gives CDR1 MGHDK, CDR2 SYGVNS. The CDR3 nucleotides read TGTGCCAGCAGACCGTCCTGGGGTGGGGAGACCCAGTACTTC. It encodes CASRPSWGGETQYF.

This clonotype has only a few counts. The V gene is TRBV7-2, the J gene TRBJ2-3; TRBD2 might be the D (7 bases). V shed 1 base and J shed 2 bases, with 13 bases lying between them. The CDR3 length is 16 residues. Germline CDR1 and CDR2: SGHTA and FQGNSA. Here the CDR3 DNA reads TGTGCCAGCAGCTTAGGTGGGGGGGCTAACACAGATACGCAGTATTTT. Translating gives CASSLGGGANTDTQYF. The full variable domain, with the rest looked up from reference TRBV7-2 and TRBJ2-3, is GAGVSQSPSNKVTEKGKDVELRCDPISGHTALYWYRQSLGQGLEFLIYFQGNSAPDKSGLPSDRFSAERTGGSVSTLTIQRTQQEDSAVYLCASSLGGGANTDTQYFGPGTRLTVL.

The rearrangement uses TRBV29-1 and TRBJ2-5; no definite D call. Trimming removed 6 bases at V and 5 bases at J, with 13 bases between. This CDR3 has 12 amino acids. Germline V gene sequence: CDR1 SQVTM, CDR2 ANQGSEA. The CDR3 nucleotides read TGCAGCGTACTTTACCAGTTTGAGACCCAGTACTTC. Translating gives CSVLYQFETQYF.

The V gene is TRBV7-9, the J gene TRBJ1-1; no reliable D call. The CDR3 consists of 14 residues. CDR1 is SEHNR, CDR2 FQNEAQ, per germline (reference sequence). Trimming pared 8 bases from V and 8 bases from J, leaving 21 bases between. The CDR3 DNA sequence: TGTGCCAGCGCCGGGGTGGAAGCGCTGCACGAAGCTTTCTTT. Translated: CASAGVEALHEAFF.

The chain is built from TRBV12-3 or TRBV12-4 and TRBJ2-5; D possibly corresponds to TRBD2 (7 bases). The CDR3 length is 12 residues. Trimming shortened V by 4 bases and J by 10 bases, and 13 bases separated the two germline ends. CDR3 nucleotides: TGTGCCAGCAGTTGGGGGGAGGGGGGCCAGTACTTC. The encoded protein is CASSWGEGGQYF.

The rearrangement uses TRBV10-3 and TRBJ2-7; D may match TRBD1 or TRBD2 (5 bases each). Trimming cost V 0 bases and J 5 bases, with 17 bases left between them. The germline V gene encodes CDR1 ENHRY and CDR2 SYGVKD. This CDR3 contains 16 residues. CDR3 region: CAISESGVEGANEQYF. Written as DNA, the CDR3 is TGTGCCATCAGTGAGTCGGGGGTGGAAGGGGCGAACGAGCAGTACTTC.

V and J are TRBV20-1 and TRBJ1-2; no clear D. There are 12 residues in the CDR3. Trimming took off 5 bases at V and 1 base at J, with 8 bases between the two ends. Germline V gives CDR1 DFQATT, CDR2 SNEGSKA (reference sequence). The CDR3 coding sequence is TGCAGTGCTGAAGGTGTTAACTATGGCTACACCTTC. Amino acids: CSAEGVNYGYTF.